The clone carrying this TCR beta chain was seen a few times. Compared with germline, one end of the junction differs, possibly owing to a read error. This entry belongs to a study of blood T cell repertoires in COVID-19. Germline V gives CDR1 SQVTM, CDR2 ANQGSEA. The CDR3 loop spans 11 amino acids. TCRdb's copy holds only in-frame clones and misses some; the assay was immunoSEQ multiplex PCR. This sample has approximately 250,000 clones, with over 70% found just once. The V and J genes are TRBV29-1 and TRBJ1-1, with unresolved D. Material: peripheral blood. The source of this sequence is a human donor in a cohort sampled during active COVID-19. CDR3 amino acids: CSAERNTEAFF. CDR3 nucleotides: TGCAGCGCTGAACGGAACACTGAAGCTTTCTTT.